Listed below are T cell receptor beta chains from one sample, sequenced in a study of cytomegalovirus exposure and HLA in healthy donors. Sequencing used immunoSEQ multiplex PCR; TCRdb keeps in-frame clones, though not all of them. This repertoire shows tens of thousands of clones, about 78% found once; its top ten account for roughly 9%. The sample comprised PBMCs. The receptors here all came from a woman aged 40 to 50 in good health and CMV-seropositive. The CDR3 runs from the conserved cysteine through the conserved F or W. A D gene is named only where the DNA matches it firmly. Clone size is not always given. Where it is, it says once, few, many or a class for expanded clones.

>.|TRBV5-4|TRBJ2-7|.
TGTGCCAGCAGCTTGTCTCGGCGGGGAGGCTACGAGCAGTACTTC
CASSLSRRGGYEQYF
>.|TRBV4-2|TRBJ2-1|.
TGTGCCAGCAGCCAAGAGTTGCGGGGCAGTAACAATGAGCAGTTCTTC
CASSQELRGSNNEQFF
>.|TRBV6-6|TRBJ1-6|TRBD1
TGTGCCAGCAGCTCGGACAGGGATGGGTCACCCCTCCACTTT
CASSSDRDGSPLHF
>.|TRBV4-1|TRBJ2-1|.
TGCGCCAGCAGCCAAGTGAATAGAGGGTCCTACAATGAGCAGTTCTTC
CASSQVNRGSYNEQFF
>.|TRBV6-1|TRBJ2-2|.
TGTGCCAGCAGCAGTAATAGCGCCGGGGAGCTGTTTTTT
CASSSNSAGELFF
>.|TRBV30|TRBJ1-1|TRBD1
TGTGCCTGGAGGGCAGGGGGCCCGTATACTGAAGCTTTCTTT
CAWRAGGPYTEAFF
>.|TRBV11-3|TRBJ2-5|TRBD2
TGTGCCAGCAGCTTAGGGGGGACTAGGGAAGAGACCCAGTACTTC
CASSLGGTREETQYF
>.|TRBV7-2|TRBJ2-3|.
TGTGCCAGCAGTTCGTCGGGGGGCACAGATACGCAGTATTTT
CASSSSGGTDTQYF
>.|TRBV2|TRBJ2-1|.
TGTGCCAGCAGGCAGGATCACACCTACAATGAGCAGTTCTTC
CASRQDHTYNEQFF
>few|TRBV7-9|TRBJ2-2|.
TGTGCCAGCAGCTTAGCCGCGGGGCCAGACACCGGGGAGCTGTTTTTT
CASSLAAGPDTGELFF
>.|TRBV28|TRBJ2-1|TRBD2
TGTGCCAGCAGTTTAGGGGGGGGGACCTTCAATGAGCAGTTCTTC
CASSLGGGTFNEQFF
>once|TRBV5-5|TRBJ2-1|TRBD2
TGTGCCAGCAGCTGGACTAGCGGAATTAACAACTATGAGCAGTTCTTC
CASSWTSGINNYEQFF
>.|TRBV6-4|TRBJ2-7|TRBD1
TGTGCCAGCGAAGAAGACAGGGATGACTACGAGCAGTACTTC
CASEEDRDDYEQYF
>.|TRBV7-3|TRBJ2-5|TRBD2
TGTGCCAGCAGCTTAAGTCCACTAGCGGGGCAAGAGACCCAGTACTTC
CASSLSPLAGQETQYF
>.|TRBV7-9|TRBJ1-5|TRBD1
TGTGCCAGCAGCTTAGCGCCAGGGACAGGGGCGCTAGGTCAGCCCCAGCATTTT
CASSLAPGTGALGQPQHF
>.|TRBV9|TRBJ1-4|.
TGTGCCAGCAGCGTAGGGCCCCTCAAAGAAAAACTGTTTTTT
CASSVGPLKEKLFF
>.|TRBV7-2|TRBJ1-2|.
TGTGCCAGCAGCTTAGGGGGCCGTAACTATGGCTACACCTTC
CASSLGGRNYGYTF
>.|TRBV6-5|TRBJ2-2|TRBD1
TGTGCCAGCAAACAGGGGGCCACGAACACCGGGGAGCTGTTTTTT
CASKQGATNTGELFF
>.|TRBV5-1|TRBJ2-3|TRBD1
TGCGCCAGCAGCTCGGGACAGGCAGGAGCAGATACGCAGTATTTT
CASSSGQAGADTQYF
>.|TRBV7-9|TRBJ1-1|TRBD1
TGTTCCAGCAGCCCAAATGACAGGGTGAACACTGAAGCTTTCTTT
CSSSPNDRVNTEAFF
>.|TRBV5-6|TRBJ2-1|TRBD2
TGTGCCAGCAGGGAGACTAGCGGGGGTCCTACGTACAATGAGCAGTTCTTC
CASRETSGGPTYNEQFF
>.|TRBV5-1|TRBJ2-7|TRBD2
TGCGCCAGCAGCTTGGACCTAGCGGGGGGTAACCAGTACTTC
CASSLDLAGGNQYF
>.|TRBV19|TRBJ2-1|TRBD2
TGTGCCAGTAGCCCAGGGATTTTTGGAGCGGGGGGGCCCGTCAATGAGCAGTTCTTC
CASSPGIFGAGGPVNEQFF
>few|TRBV5-1|TRBJ2-7|TRBD1
TGCGCCAGCAGCTTGGGCCGGACAGGGGAGGTCGAGCAGTACTTC
CASSLGRTGEVEQYF
>few|TRBV5-5|TRBJ1-6|.
TGTGCCAGCAGCTTCGGGGTCTATAATTCACCCCTCCACTTT
CASSFGVYNSPLHF
>.|TRBV5-1|TRBJ1-4|TRBD1
TGCGCCAGCAGTCAACAGGGGCCCTTTAATGAAAAACTGTTTTTT
CASSQQGPFNEKLFF
>.|TRBV5-1|TRBJ2-6|TRBD1
TGCGCCAGCAGGGGGTTGACAGGGAGCTCTGGGGCCAACGTCCTGACTTTC
CASRGLTGSSGANVLTF
>once|TRBV6-5|TRBJ2-1|.
TGTGCCAGCAGTAAGACAGCTAACTCCTACAATGAGCAGTTCTTC
CASSKTANSYNEQFF
>.|TRBV5-4|TRBJ2-7|TRBD2
TGTGCCAGCAGCTTAGCGGGGGGCGCATCCTACGAGCAGTACTTC
CASSLAGGASYEQYF
>.|TRBV5-1|TRBJ2-3|.
TGCGCCAGCAGCCCGGGGTGGGATACGCAGTATTTT
CASSPGWDTQYF
>.|TRBV29-1|TRBJ2-7|.
TGCAGCGTTGCGACTAGTTCTAACGAGCAGTACTTC
CSVATSSNEQYF
>once|TRBV5-1|TRBJ2-3|.
TGCGCCAGCAGCTTGAGGACTGCCATGAGGTATACGCAGTATTTT
CASSLRTAMRYTQYF
>.|TRBV28|TRBJ2-5|TRBD2
TGTGCCAGCAGTTTACTCGAGCGGGGGGGCCGGGAGACCCAGTACTTC
CASSLLERGGRETQYF
>.|TRBV13|TRBJ2-5|TRBD2
TGTGCCAGCAGCTTATCGACTAGCCCCATCGGGACCCAGTACTTC
CASSLSTSPIGTQYF
>.|TRBV30|TRBJ1-4|.
TGTGCCTGGAGTGTACTGGGGGGGGAAAAACTGTTTTTT
CAWSVLGGEKLFF
>.|TRBV5-1|TRBJ1-3|TRBD1
TGCGCCAGCAGCTTGTTCCCGACGGGACAGGGGGAATACACCATATATTTT
CASSLFPTGQGEYTIYF
>.|TRBV11-2|TRBJ2-7|.
TGTGCCAGCAGCTTAGAAGCAGGTTCCTCCTACGAGCAGTACTTC
CASSLEAGSSYEQYF
>.|TRBV2|TRBJ2-3|TRBD1
TGTGCCAGCAGCCGACAGGGTCCTGATACGCAGTATTTT
CASSRQGPDTQYF